This T cell receptor beta chain stems from a study of blood T cell repertoires in COVID-19. Study-level background: COVID-19 samples collected from the United States, Italy and Spain covered acute and convalescent phases.

CDR1 and CDR2 from the germline V gene are SGHRS and YFSETQ. The CDR3 length is 12 residues. V lost 3 bases and J lost 8, with 9 bases in between. Original handling: Counts of nucleated cells, estimated from reference gene primer amplification, were obtained. Clones were read by immunoSEQ multiplex PCR, and TCRdb kept only the in-frame ones, dropping some. V and J calls and clone size are as listed in that table; D and trimming were resolved from the DNA. The data contain about 300,000 clones, 85% to 90% of them singletons. V is TRBV5-1 and J is TRBJ2-4, with D perhaps TRBD2 (5 bases). The sample was peripheral blood. The origin of this receptor is a man aged 35 to 55 with acute or convalescent COVID-19. The CDR3 reads CASSYEGDIQYF. The CDR3 bases are TGCGCCAGCAGCTACGAGGGCGACATTCAGTACTTC.